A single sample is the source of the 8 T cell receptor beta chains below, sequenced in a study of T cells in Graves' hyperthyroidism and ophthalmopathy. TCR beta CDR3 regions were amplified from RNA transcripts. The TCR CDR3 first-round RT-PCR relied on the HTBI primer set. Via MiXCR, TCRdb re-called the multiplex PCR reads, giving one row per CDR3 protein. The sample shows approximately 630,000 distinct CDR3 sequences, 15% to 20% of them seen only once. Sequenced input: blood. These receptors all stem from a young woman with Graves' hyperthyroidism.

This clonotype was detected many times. This CDR3 reads CASSQPGQVYGYTF. DNA for the CDR3: TGTGCCAGCAGTCAACCGGGACAAGTCTATGGCTACACCTTC. This chain uses TRBV28 with TRBJ1-2; D perhaps matches TRBD1 (6 bases). CDR1 and CDR2 from the germline V gene are MDHEN and SYDVKM. The CDR3 totals 14 residues. Trimming cost V 5 bases and J 4 bases, with 14 bases left between them.

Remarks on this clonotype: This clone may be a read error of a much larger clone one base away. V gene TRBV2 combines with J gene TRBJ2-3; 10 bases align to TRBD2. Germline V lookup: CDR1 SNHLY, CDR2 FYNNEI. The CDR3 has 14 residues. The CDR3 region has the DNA TGTGCCAGCAGTCTAGCGGGAGTTGAAGATGCGCAGTATTTT. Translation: CASSLAGVEDAQYF.

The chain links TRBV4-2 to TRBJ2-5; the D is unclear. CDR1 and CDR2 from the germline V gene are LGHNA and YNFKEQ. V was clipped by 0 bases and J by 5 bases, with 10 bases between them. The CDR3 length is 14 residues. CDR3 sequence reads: CASSQDWGYETQYF. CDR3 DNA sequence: TGTGCCAGCAGCCAAGATTGGGGATACGAGACCCAGTACTTC.

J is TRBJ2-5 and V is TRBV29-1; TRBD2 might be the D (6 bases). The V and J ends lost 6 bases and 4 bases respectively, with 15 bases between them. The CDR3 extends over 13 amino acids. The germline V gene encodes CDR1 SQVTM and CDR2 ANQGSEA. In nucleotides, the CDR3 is TGCAGCGTCTCACCGGGACTCAGAGAGACCCAGTACTTC. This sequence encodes CSVSPGLRETQYF.

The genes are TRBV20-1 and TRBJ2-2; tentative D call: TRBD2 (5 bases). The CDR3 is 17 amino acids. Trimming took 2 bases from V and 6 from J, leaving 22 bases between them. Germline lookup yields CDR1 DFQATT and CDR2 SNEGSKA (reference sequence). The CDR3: CSARRVRRLPAAGELFF. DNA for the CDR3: TGCAGTGCTAGACGAGTTAGAAGACTACCGGCGGCCGGGGAGCTGTTTTTT.

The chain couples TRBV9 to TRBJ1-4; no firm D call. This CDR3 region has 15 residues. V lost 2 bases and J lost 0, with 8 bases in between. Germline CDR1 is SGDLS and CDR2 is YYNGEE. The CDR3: CASSVRFSTNEKLFF. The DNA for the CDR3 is TGTGCCAGCAGCGTCAGATTTTCAACTAATGAAAAACTGTTTTTT.

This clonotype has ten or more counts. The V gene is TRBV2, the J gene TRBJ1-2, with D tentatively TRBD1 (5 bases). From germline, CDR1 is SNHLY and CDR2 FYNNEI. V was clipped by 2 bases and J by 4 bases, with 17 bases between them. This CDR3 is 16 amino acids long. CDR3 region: CASSERRGRNGYGYTF. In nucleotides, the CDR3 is TGTGCCAGCAGTGAAAGACGGGGCCGAAATGGCTATGGCTACACCTTC.

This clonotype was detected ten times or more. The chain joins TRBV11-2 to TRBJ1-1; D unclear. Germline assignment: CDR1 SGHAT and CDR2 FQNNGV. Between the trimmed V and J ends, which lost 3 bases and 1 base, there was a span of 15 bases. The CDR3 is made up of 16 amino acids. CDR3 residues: CASSFALVPTNTEAFF. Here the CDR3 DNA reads TGTGCCAGCAGCTTTGCGTTGGTTCCTACGAACACTGAAGCTTTCTTT.